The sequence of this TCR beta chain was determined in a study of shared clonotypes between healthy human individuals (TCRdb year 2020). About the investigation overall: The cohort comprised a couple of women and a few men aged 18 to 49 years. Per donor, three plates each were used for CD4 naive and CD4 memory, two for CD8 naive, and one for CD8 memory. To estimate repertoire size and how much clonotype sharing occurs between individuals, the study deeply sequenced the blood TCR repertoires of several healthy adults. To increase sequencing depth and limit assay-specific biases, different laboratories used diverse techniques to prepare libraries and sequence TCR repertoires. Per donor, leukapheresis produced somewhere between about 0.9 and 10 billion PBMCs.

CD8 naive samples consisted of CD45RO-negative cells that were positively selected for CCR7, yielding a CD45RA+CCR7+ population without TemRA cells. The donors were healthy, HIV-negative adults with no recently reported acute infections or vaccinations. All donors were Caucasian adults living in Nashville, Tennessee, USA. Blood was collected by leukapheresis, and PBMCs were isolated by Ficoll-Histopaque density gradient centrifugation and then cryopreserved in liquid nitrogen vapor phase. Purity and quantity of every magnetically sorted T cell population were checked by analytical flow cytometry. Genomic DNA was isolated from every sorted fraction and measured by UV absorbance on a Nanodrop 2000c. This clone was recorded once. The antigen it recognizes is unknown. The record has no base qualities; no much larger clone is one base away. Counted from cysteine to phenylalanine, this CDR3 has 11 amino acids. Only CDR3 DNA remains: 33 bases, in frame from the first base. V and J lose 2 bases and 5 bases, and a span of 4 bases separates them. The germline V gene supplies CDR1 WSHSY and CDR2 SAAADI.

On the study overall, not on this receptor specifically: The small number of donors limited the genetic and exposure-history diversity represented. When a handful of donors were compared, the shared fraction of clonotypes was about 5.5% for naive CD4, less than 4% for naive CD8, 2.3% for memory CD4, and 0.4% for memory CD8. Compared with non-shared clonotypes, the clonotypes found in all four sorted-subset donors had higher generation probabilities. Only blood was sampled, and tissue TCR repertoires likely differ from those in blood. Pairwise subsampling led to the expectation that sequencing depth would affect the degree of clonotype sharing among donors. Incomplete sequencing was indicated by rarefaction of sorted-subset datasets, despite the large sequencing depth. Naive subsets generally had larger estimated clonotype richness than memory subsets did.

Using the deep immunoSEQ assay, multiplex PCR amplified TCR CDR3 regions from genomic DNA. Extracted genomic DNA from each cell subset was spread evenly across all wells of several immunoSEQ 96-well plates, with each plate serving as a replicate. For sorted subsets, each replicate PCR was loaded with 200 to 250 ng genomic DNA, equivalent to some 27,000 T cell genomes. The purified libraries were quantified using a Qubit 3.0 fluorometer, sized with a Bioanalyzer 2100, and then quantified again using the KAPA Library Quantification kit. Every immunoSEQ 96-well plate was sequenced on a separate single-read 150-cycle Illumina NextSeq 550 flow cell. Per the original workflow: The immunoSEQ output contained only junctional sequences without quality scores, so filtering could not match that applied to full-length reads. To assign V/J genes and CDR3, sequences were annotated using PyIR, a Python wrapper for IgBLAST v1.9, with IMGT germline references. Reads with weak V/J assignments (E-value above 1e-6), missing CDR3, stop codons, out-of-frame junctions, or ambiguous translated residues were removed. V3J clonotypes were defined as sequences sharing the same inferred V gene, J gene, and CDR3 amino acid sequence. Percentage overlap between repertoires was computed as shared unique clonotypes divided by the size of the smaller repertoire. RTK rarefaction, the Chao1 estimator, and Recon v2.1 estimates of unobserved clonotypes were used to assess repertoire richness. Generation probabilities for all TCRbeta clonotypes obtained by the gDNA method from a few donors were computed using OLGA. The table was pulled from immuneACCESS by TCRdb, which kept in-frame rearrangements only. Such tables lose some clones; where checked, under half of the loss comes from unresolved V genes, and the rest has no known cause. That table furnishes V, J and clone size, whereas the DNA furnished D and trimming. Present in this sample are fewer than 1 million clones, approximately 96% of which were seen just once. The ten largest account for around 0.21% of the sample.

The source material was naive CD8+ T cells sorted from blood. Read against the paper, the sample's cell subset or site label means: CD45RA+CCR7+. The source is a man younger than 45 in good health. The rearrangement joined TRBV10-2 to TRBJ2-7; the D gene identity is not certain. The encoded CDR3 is CASSEVNEQYF. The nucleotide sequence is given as TGCGCCAGCAGTGAGGTCAACGAGCAGTACTTC.